This is a list of T cell receptor beta chains from one sample in a study of T cell responses to AZD1222 COVID-19 vaccine. Method: immunoSEQ multiplex PCR; TCRdb's copy keeps in-frame clones and lacks some. The sample records approximately 93,000 clones, about nine tenths being singletons. This sample comprised peripheral blood, obtained 28 days after the second AZD1222 dose. The receptors stem from an adult who received the AZD1222 COVID-19 vaccine. CDR3s include the opening cysteine and the closing phenylalanine or tryptophan. Fields, in order: V gene, J gene, clone size, D gene, CDR3 DNA, CDR3 protein. D genes are given only for firm matches. Rows give clone size only sometimes, using once, few, many, or a class for an expanded clone.

TRBV14	TRBJ1-1	-	-	TGTGCCAGCAGCCAAGACGGAAGCACCACTGAAGCTTTCTTT	CASSQDGSTTEAFF
TRBV5-1	TRBJ1-6	-	-	TGCGCCAGCAGTGACGCCCGCACGAATTCACCCCTCCACTTT	CASSDARTNSPLHF
TRBV11-3	TRBJ2-7	-	-	TGTGCCAGCAGCTTGCCGCTGGGGGCGGCCTACGAGCAGTACTTC	CASSLPLGAAYEQYF
TRBV28	TRBJ1-1	once	-	TGTGCCAGCAGCCTGGGGGGGAACACTGAAGCTTTCTTT	CASSLGGNTEAFF
TRBV11-2	TRBJ2-1	-	TRBD2	TGTGCCAGCAGCTTAGATTTCGCGGGGGGGCTTTACAATGAGCAGTTCTTC	CASSLDFAGGLYNEQFF
TRBV29-1	TRBJ1-2	-	TRBD1	TGCAGCGTCGACACCCGACAGGGTGGAAACTATGGCTACACCTTC	CSVDTRQGGNYGYTF
TRBV5-1	TRBJ2-5	-	-	TGCGCCAGCAGCTACCAGTGGGAAGAGACCCAGTACTTC	CASSYQWEETQYF
TRBV11-3	TRBJ1-1	-	TRBD1	TGTGCCAGCAGGCACGGGACAGGGGGAAAAACTGAAGCTTTCTTT	CASRHGTGGKTEAFF
TRBV4-1	TRBJ1-1	-	-	TGCGCCAGCAGCCAAACGATGTTTTCTCTGAACACTGAAGCTTTCTTT	CASSQTMFSLNTEAFF
TRBV3-1/TRBV3-2	TRBJ1-3	-	-	TGTGCCAGCAGCCAGGTTTCTGTCCCAAACACCATATATTTT	CASSQVSVPNTIYF
TRBV25-1	TRBJ1-1	-	-	TGTGCCAGCAGGGGGGAGGGATTGAACACTGAAGCTTTCTTT	CASRGEGLNTEAFF
TRBV27	TRBJ1-3	-	-	TGTGCCAGCAGTTTACAGGGATCGGTCGGAAACACCATATATTTT	CASSLQGSVGNTIYF
TRBV7-3	TRBJ2-1	few	TRBD2	TGTGCCAGCAGCCGAGGGCCCTGGGAGGGCAATGAGCAGTTCTTC	CASSRGPWEGNEQFF
TRBV7-9	TRBJ2-3	-	TRBD2	TGTGCCAGCAGCTTATATTCGACTAGCGGGGGCACAGATACGCAGTATTTT	CASSLYSTSGGTDTQYF
TRBV6-5	TRBJ1-2	once	-	TGTGCCAGCAGTATGACGGGCAGGGTCGGTGGCTACACCTTC	CASSMTGRVGGYTF
TRBV7-3	TRBJ1-5	-	-	TGTGCCAGCAGCTGGCAGGGTGGAAAAGGTCAGCCCCAGCATTTT	CASSWQGGKGQPQHF
TRBV6-2/TRBV6-3	TRBJ2-5	-	TRBD2	TGTGCCAGCAGTTTCCTAGGACTAGCCGGGGAGACCCAGTACTTC	CASSFLGLAGETQYF
TRBV19	TRBJ1-1	-	-	TGTGCCAGTAGTAAGGATGGGTTTGGAAGCACTGAAGCTTTCTTT	CASSKDGFGSTEAFF
TRBV19	TRBJ1-4	-	-	TGTGCCAGTAGTCCACAGGCAACTAATGAAAAACTGTTTTTT	CASSPQATNEKLFF
TRBV7-6	TRBJ2-2	-	-	TGTGCCAGCAGCGATCCTCCCCATTTTGCCCCACCGAACACCGGGGAGCTGTTTTTT	CASSDPPHFAPPNTGELFF
TRBV20-1	TRBJ1-2	-	-	TGCAGTGCTCAGGGGTTTCACACCTTC	CSAQGFHTF
TRBV27	TRBJ1-4	-	TRBD1	TGTGCCAGCGGGACAGGGGGCTGGGGGGAAAAACTGTTTTTT	CASGTGGWGEKLFF
TRBV29-1	TRBJ2-1	-	-	TGCAGCGTTGAAATGGCCCCGGAGCAGGGCTCCTACAATGAGCAGTTCTTC	CSVEMAPEQGSYNEQFF
TRBV29-1	TRBJ1-1	-	TRBD1	TGCAGGGGGGGACAGACTAACACTGAAGCTTTCTTT	CRGGQTNTEAFF
TRBV5-1	TRBJ2-2	-	TRBD1	TGCGCCAGCAGAGGCGCAGGGGGCGGATTGAACACCGGGGAGCTGTTTTTT	CASRGAGGGLNTGELFF
TRBV5-4	TRBJ1-2	-	-	TGTGCCAGCAGCTTGGTGGGGGGGAACTATGGCTACACCTTC	CASSLVGGNYGYTF
TRBV4-2	TRBJ1-2	-	-	TGTGCCAGCAGCCAAGTACCGGGGGACTATGGCTACACCTTC	CASSQVPGDYGYTF
TRBV5-1	TRBJ1-2	-	TRBD1	TGCGCCAGCAGCTTCACAGGGGGCGCCGGTGGCTACACCTTC	CASSFTGGAGGYTF
TRBV11-2	TRBJ1-1	-	-	TGTGCCAGCAGTCTGAGGAGGGCGCAGATGAACACTGAAGCTTTCTTT	CASSLRRAQMNTEAFF
TRBV9	TRBJ1-2	once	-	TGTGCCAGCAGCGCTGTGGGGGGGTATGGCTACACCTTC	CASSAVGGYGYTF
TRBV4-1	TRBJ1-2	-	-	TGCGCCAGCAGCCAAGTAAACTATGGCTACACCTTC	CASSQVNYGYTF
TRBV5-1	TRBJ1-5	-	-	TGCGCCAGCAGCTTGGGTGCGGGGCCTAATCAGCCCCAGCATTTT	CASSLGAGPNQPQHF